The next 13 T cell receptor beta chains were all read from a single sample in a study of identical twins. TCRdb reprocessed the 5' RACE reads with MiXCR, giving one entry per CDR3 protein. The sample shows 750,000 to 950,000 distinct CDR3 sequences, more than 9% of them seen only once. The same data also contributed to another study, on yellow fever vaccine responses in identical twins.

The specimen sequenced was PBMCs. The receptors here all came from a woman younger than 35 in good health.

This clonotype was found many times. The rearrangement joins TRBV7-9 to TRBJ2-1, with TRBD2 identical over 11 bases. The CDR3 sequence is 15 residues long. The V gene's germline CDR1 is SEHNR and CDR2 FQNEAQ (reference sequence). V lost 3 bases and J lost 13; bases outside the gene matches: 11. This chain's CDR3 is CASSLVLAGENTQFF. The CDR3 nucleotides are TGTGCCAGCAGCTTGGTACTAGCGGGGGAAAATACTCAGTTCTTC.

The chain joins TRBV23-1 to TRBJ2-7; the match to TRBD1 covers 9 bases. TRBV23-1 is filed as an ORF, its function uncertain. V lost 3 bases to trimming and J lost 10 bases; unmatched junction nucleotides: 13. This CDR3 has 15 residues. CDR3: CASSHPGQGLSPQYV. CDR3 bases: TGCGCCAGCAGTCACCCCGGACAGGGGCTGTCCCCCCAGTACGTC.

This clonotype was counted a few times. This rearrangement joins TRBV20-1 to TRBJ2-3; 10 nucleotides agree with TRBD2. CDR3 length: 15 residues. With 3 bases clipped from V and 4 bases from J, the junction kept 7 bases outside the gene matches. Germline CDR1 and CDR2: DFQATT and SNEGSKA (reference sequence). Written as DNA, the CDR3 is TGCAGTGCTAGTAAACTAGCGGGAAGGGCAGATACGCAGTATTTT. Translating it yields CSASKLAGRADTQYF.

This clonotype has only a few counts. This chain links TRBV28 with TRBJ2-2; 7 nucleotides agree with TRBD2. This CDR3 is built from 16 residues. V lost 2 bases, J lost 2 bases, and 5 bases stayed unmatched. Germline V gene data show CDR1 as MDHEN and CDR2 as SYDVKM. This CDR3 is CASSLMASGNTGELFF. The CDR3 DNA follows: TGTGCCAGCAGTTTAATGGCTAGCGGCAACACCGGGGAGCTGTTTTTT.

This clonotype was counted between two and nine times. J is TRBJ2-2 and V is TRBV11-3; no clear D. Germline loops: CDR1 SGHNT, CDR2 YENEEA. This CDR3 spans 14 amino acids. Trimming left V 5 bases short and J 8 bases short, with 15 bases between. The CDR3 loop is CASSHLARAGELFF. DNA of the CDR3: TGTGCCAGCAGCCATCTCGCCCGTGCAGGGGAGCTGTTTTTT.

CDR3 DNA: TGTGCCAGCAGTAGGGGACTAGCGGACCAAGAGACCCAGTACTTC. It specifies CASSRGLADQETQYF. The V gene is TRBV12-3 or TRBV12-4, the J gene TRBJ2-5, with 11 bases identical to TRBD2. Trimming at V came to 5 bases and at J to 0 bases, leaving 2 bases not matched to a gene. The CDR3 has 15 residues.

The chain joins TRBV29-1 to TRBJ2-7, with D unresolved. Trimming removed 3 bases from V and 4 bases from J, with 13 bases in between. The CDR3 consists of 13 residues. Germline CDR1 reads SQVTM; CDR2 reads ANQGSEA. CDR3 residues: CSVEFKASYEQYF. In nucleotides, the CDR3 is TGCAGCGTTGAGTTTAAGGCAAGTTACGAGCAGTACTTC.

This clonotype was counted only a few times. The chain joins TRBV12-3 or TRBV12-4 to TRBJ2-1; 10 positions agree with TRBD2. The CDR3 is 15 residues long. Trimming removed 6 bases from V and 3 bases from J; junction bases left unmatched: 5. The CDR3 is CASREREGRYNEQFF. CDR3 bases: TGTGCCAGCAGGGAGCGGGAGGGCCGCTACAATGAGCAGTTCTTC.

This clonotype has ten or more counts. This chain links TRBV27 with TRBJ1-5; 9 bases line up with TRBD1. Germline-derived CDR1 and CDR2 are MNHEY and SMNVEV (reference sequence). V was pared by 2 bases and J by 3 bases, with 8 bases of the junction left unmatched. The CDR3 spans 17 residues. CDR3 region: CASSLASGQGSNQPQHF. The DNA of the CDR3 is TGTGCCAGCAGTTTAGCGTCGGGACAGGGTTCCAATCAGCCCCAGCATTTT.

In this sample, this clonotype turned up a few times. The gene calls are TRBV4-2 and TRBJ2-1; TRBD1 might be the D (5 bases). V gave up 4 bases and J gave up 2 bases, with 12 bases separating them. The CDR3 sequence is 15 residues long. Germline CDR1 reads LGHNA; CDR2 reads YNFKEQ. In nucleotides, the CDR3 is TGTGCCAGCAGCCCGGACACCCAGACCTACAATGAGCAGTTCTTC. Translation gives CASSPDTQTYNEQFF.

J is TRBJ2-7 and V is TRBV20-1; the D is unclear. Germline loops: CDR1 DFQATT, CDR2 SNEGSKA (reference sequence). Trimming left V 0 bases short and J 5 bases short, with 14 bases between. The CDR3 has 14 amino acids. In DNA form, the CDR3 reads TGCAGTGCTAGAGAAACTCGCGGATGGAACGAGCAGTACTTC. It codes for CSARETRGWNEQYF.

This clonotype was counted only a few times. This sequence joins TRBV12-3 or TRBV12-4 and TRBJ2-1, with 12 bases matching TRBD2. The CDR3 is 17 residues long. The trim removed 3 bases at V and 7 bases at J, leaving 10 bases unmatched. CDR3 in amino acids: CASSFASGRALGNEQFF. Here the CDR3 DNA reads TGTGCCAGCAGTTTTGCTAGCGGGAGGGCCCTAGGAAATGAGCAGTTCTTC.

CDR3 sequence (DNA): TGTGCCAGCAGCGTATGGGACACCCACACCGGGGAGCTGTTTTTT. This translates into CASSVWDTHTGELFF. The chain links TRBV9 to TRBJ2-2, with D possibly matching TRBD1 (6 bases). The CDR3 covers 15 residues. Germline lookup yields CDR1 SGDLS and CDR2 YYNGEE. The germline V and J ends were trimmed by 1 base and 3 bases, with 10 bases remaining between them.